The clone carrying this T cell receptor (beta chain) was observed a few times. What it binds is unknown. CDR1 KGHDR and CDR2 SFDVKD come from the germline V gene. The V gene lost 5 bases and the J gene lost 0 bases, with 15 bases spanning the gap. The CDR3 covers 16 residues. This specimen belongs to a study of T cell repertoires in cytomegalovirus infection. Study overall: Based on public TCR beta signatures, there were indications of CMV infection and of a matching HLA type. Whole-study findings and limits: In two of eight donors, the top clonotype was HLA-C-restricted CMV-specific. Identification of carriers of CMV plus the relevant HLA was achieved through cumulative public TCR beta family frequency.

TCRdb redid the calling of the reads with MiXCR, one entry per CDR3 protein. The sample lists hundreds of thousands of distinct CDR3 sequences, 15% to 20% occurring once. The V gene is TRBV24-1, the J gene TRBJ2-5; D tentatively reads TRBD1 or TRBD2 (5 bases each). Sequencing was done on a sample of PBMCs. This TCR was sampled from a human donor in good health (CMV status not recorded). Some clones in this sample may be carry-over from other donors' samples. CDR3 in amino acids: CATSVSPGPYQETQYF. In DNA form, the CDR3 reads TGTGCCACCAGTGTATCCCCGGGGCCGTACCAAGAGACCCAGTACTTC.